The present TCR beta chain was sequenced within a study of beta chain features in type 1 diabetes. The sequenced template was cDNA made from the entire isolated RNA. Produced via immunoSEQ multiplex PCR; TCRdb's table is partial and in-frame only. The sample contains approximately 60,000 clones, about 47% of which appear only once. General study findings and limits: All four CD4+ subsets from Type 1 diabetes patients carried moderately but significantly shorter TCRB CDR3s.

Details on this clone: Antigen specificity is unknown.

Germline CDR1 is SEHNR and CDR2 is FQNEAQ (reference sequence). The CDR3 loop spans 12 amino acids. The ends lost 3 bases at V and 6 bases at J; junction bases unmatched: 2. Input material: Tregs from blood. The chain employs TRBV7-9 and TRBJ2-7, with 7 bases fitting TRBD1. The TCR sequence derives from a woman in her thirties or forties with type 1 diabetes. CDR3 residues: CASSLTGPEQYF. The CDR3 DNA sequence: TGTGCCAGCAGCTTGACAGGGCCCGAGCAGTACTTC. The full variable domain, its missing parts supplied by reference TRBV7-9 and TRBJ2-7, is DTGVSQNPRHKITKRGQNVTFRCDPISEHNRLYWYRQTLGQGPEFLTYFQNEAQLEKSRLLSDRFSAERPKGSFSTLEIQRTEQGDSAMYLCASSLTGPEQYFGPGTRLTVT.